The 25 T cell receptor beta chains given below trace back to one sample, sequenced in a study of T cell responses to AZD1222 COVID-19 vaccine. Clones were sequenced by immunoSEQ multiplex PCR, and TCRdb holds only the in-frame ones, with some missing. This repertoire shows about 170,000 clones, 93% found once; its top ten account for about 4%. This specimen consisted of peripheral blood, obtained on day 0 of AZD1222 vaccination. The source is an adult in good health.

The chain recombines TRBV27 with TRBJ2-2; unclear D gene. Trimming pared 6 bases from V and 6 bases from J, leaving 17 bases between. Germline V gene data show CDR1 as MNHEY and CDR2 as SMNVEV (reference sequence). CDR3 length: 15 residues. DNA of the CDR3: TGTGCCAGCAGAATACCCGGGCTTGGGGCCGGGGAGCTGTTTTTT. Translation gives CASRIPGLGAGELFF.

V gene TRBV6-5 combines with J gene TRBJ1-3; D is uncertain. V was pared by 8 bases and J by 0 bases, with 14 bases between. Per the germline V gene, CDR1 is MNHEY and CDR2 is SVGAGI. CDR3 length: 15 amino acids. CDR3 nucleotide sequence: TGTGCCAGCTGGGTTGTTGCCTTCTCTGGAAACACCATATATTTT. Translating gives CASWVVAFSGNTIYF.

The rearrangement joins TRBV19 to TRBJ1-5; 10 positions agree with TRBD1. The germline gives CDR1 LNHDA, CDR2 SQIVND (reference sequence). V lost 5 bases and J lost 4; bases outside the gene matches: 5. The CDR3 extends over 15 amino acids. The CDR3 DNA reads as TGTGCCAGTAGTCTGGGACAGGGGTCGAATCAGCCCCAGCATTTT. This gives the protein CASSLGQGSNQPQHF.

The chain employs TRBV29-1 and TRBJ1-1; 7 nucleotides line up with TRBD1. CDR3 size: 13 residues. J gave up 0 bases and V 5 bases, and 3 bases lay outside the gene matches. Germline loops: CDR1 SQVTM, CDR2 ANQGSEA. In nucleotides, the CDR3 is TGCAGCGTTAGGGGGCTGATGAACACTGAAGCTTTCTTT. This gives the protein CSVRGLMNTEAFF.

This clone was recorded a few times. The chain joins TRBV5-6 to TRBJ1-1; TRBD1 might be the D (5 bases). Trimming removed 0 bases at V and 4 bases at J, with 10 bases between. The germline CDR1 and CDR2 sequences are SGHDT and YYEEEE. This CDR3 is built from 14 residues. In DNA, the CDR3 is TGTGCCAGCAGCTTGGGGGGCGCAGGCACTGAAGCTTTCTTT. The encoded protein is CASSLGGAGTEAFF.

The CDR3 DNA reads TGTGCCAGCAGTGGAGGGGTTGATGAGCAGTTCTTC. Amino acids: CASSGGVDEQFF. This sequence joins TRBV12-3 or TRBV12-4 and TRBJ2-1; TRBD2 is a possible D gene (6 bases). The CDR3 is made up of 12 amino acids. V lost 5 bases and J lost 8, with 10 bases in between.

Concerning this clone itself: This same CDR3 is encoded by further DNA sequences in the sample. The genes are TRBV6-1 and TRBJ1-3; D perhaps matches TRBD1 (6 bases). V dropped 0 bases and J dropped 4 bases, with 10 bases sitting between them. This CDR3 comprises 15 residues. The germline CDR1 and CDR2 sequences are MNHNS and SASEGT. This chain's CDR3 is CASSEAAGTGNTIYF. The DNA for the CDR3 is TGTGCCAGCAGTGAAGCGGCGGGGACAGGAAACACCATATATTTT.

Here the CDR3 reads CASTPGQGARTGELFF. DNA of the CDR3: TGTGCCAGCACCCCAGGACAGGGGGCAAGGACCGGGGAGCTGTTTTTT. The chain recombines TRBV6-6 with TRBJ2-2, with 11 bases matching TRBD1. This CDR3 has 16 residues. Germline lookup yields CDR1 MNHNY and CDR2 SVGAGI (reference sequence). The trim removed 7 bases at V and 5 bases at J, leaving 9 bases unmatched.

This rearrangement joins TRBV7-8 to TRBJ1-5; D unclear. V lost 5 bases to trimming and J lost 4 bases, with 12 bases between them. Germline V gene data show CDR1 as SGHVS and CDR2 as FQNEAQ. The CDR3 consists of 14 residues. CDR3 nucleotide sequence: TGTGCCAGCAGCCCCGGGTTTCAAAATCAGCCCCAGCATTTT. It encodes CASSPGFQNQPQHF.

V is TRBV6-1 and J is TRBJ2-7; TRBD2 matches 9 bases. The CDR3 length is 16 residues. Germline trimming cut 1 base from V and 2 bases from J; bases unmatched to any gene: 6. CDR1 and CDR2 from the germline V gene are MNHNS and SASEGT. This CDR3 is CASSEGPGLAPYEQYF. DNA for the CDR3: TGTGCCAGCAGTGAAGGACCGGGACTAGCTCCCTACGAGCAGTACTTC.

The chain has TRBV7-9 and TRBJ1-1; 8 bases are a match to TRBD1. Losses at the gene ends were 6 bases for V and 1 base for J; bases not matched to a gene: 4. The CDR3 consists of 14 residues. CDR1 and CDR2 from the germline V gene are SEHNR and FQNEAQ (reference sequence). The CDR3 protein is CASRFGQGNTEAFF. The CDR3 bases are TGTGCCAGCAGATTTGGACAGGGGAACACTGAAGCTTTCTTT.

This chain links TRBV11-2 with TRBJ2-3, with D possibly TRBD2 on 6 matching bases. The CDR3 extends over 16 amino acids. CDR1 and CDR2 (germline): SGHAT, FQNNGV. The V end was cut by 2 bases, the J end by 2 bases, with 14 bases between. The CDR3 reads CASSLSQAGYTDTQYF. The CDR3 DNA follows: TGTGCCAGCAGCTTATCCCAGGCGGGATACACAGATACGCAGTATTTT. The whole variable domain, remainder taken from reference TRBV11-2 and TRBJ2-3, is EAGVAQSPRYKIIEKRQSVAFWCNPISGHATLYWYQQILGQGPKLLIQFQNNGVVDDSQLPKDRFSAERLKGVDSTLKIQPAKLEDSAVYLCASSLSQAGYTDTQYFGPGTRLTVL.

The chain couples TRBV18 to TRBJ1-5; D might be TRBD1 (5 bases). Germline-derived CDR1 and CDR2 are KGHSH and LQKENI. With 4 bases removed from V and 5 bases from J, the gap between germline ends came to 9 bases. There are 13 residues in the CDR3. The CDR3 loop is CASSRGNDQPQHF. Here the CDR3 DNA reads TGTGCCAGCTCACGGGGCAATGATCAGCCCCAGCATTTT.

The chain couples TRBV7-2 to TRBJ1-2; tentative D call: TRBD1 (5 bases). V lost 4 bases and J lost 4, with 13 bases in between. Germline CDR1 and CDR2: SGHTA and FQGNSA. This CDR3 region has 14 residues. CDR3 region: CASSSDRRGYGYTF. For the CDR3, the DNA is TGTGCCAGCAGCTCGGACCGGAGGGGCTATGGCTACACCTTC.

The chain has TRBV10-3 and TRBJ2-1; 13 bases map to TRBD2. Trimming took 11 bases from V and 10 from J; bases not matched to a gene: 5. Looked up from germline, CDR1 is ENHRY and CDR2 is SYGVKD. This CDR3 has 12 residues. The CDR3 DNA reads as TGTGCCTCCCAGACTAGCGGGGGGGAGCAGTTCTTC. Its translation is CASQTSGGEQFF.

The chain links TRBV3-1 (or the pseudogene TRBV3-2) to TRBJ2-2; D unclear. With 3 bases removed from V and 0 bases from J, the gap between germline ends came to 11 bases. This CDR3 comprises 16 residues. Germline V gene data show CDR1 as LGHDT and CDR2 as YNNKEL (reference sequence). The CDR3 here is CASSHPAATNTGELFF. CDR3 coding DNA: TGTGCCAGCAGCCACCCTGCAGCAACGAACACCGGGGAGCTGTTTTTT.

The chain is built from TRBV11-3 and TRBJ1-1; no firm D call. Germline CDR1 and CDR2: SGHNT and YENEEA. V was trimmed by 2 bases and J by 0 bases, leaving 4 bases between them. This CDR3 region has 13 residues. The CDR3 protein is CASSLLLNTEAFF. CDR3 coding DNA: TGTGCCAGCAGCTTATTGCTGAACACTGAAGCTTTCTTT.

This chain connects TRBV6-4 to TRBJ2-1; TRBD2 matches at 10 bases. Germline V gives CDR1 MRHNA, CDR2 SNTAGT. The V gene end was trimmed by 3 bases and the J gene end by 8 bases; junction bases not matched to a gene: 7. The length of the CDR3 is 15 residues. The CDR3 protein is CASSEPGLAFDEQFF. As DNA, the CDR3 is TGTGCCAGCAGTGAACCGGGACTAGCGTTCGATGAGCAGTTCTTC.

The chain joins TRBV30 to TRBJ1-3; no reliable D call. V dropped 5 bases and J dropped 0 bases, with 11 bases sitting between them. Germline CDR1 is GTSNPN and CDR2 is SVGIG (reference sequence). This CDR3 region has 14 residues. DNA for the CDR3: TGTGCCTGGGGCCTGGGGTACTCTGGAAACACCATATATTTT. This gives the protein CAWGLGYSGNTIYF.

V and J are TRBV5-6 and TRBJ1-4; 9 bases align to TRBD1. The junction had 9 bases not matched to a gene; V was cut back by 1 base and J by 8 bases. The CDR3 is 16 residues long. Germline lookup yields CDR1 SGHDT and CDR2 YYEEEE. CDR3 residues: CASSLSNRGQGEKLFF. DNA for the CDR3: TGTGCCAGCAGCTTGTCTAACAGGGGGCAAGGCGAAAAACTGTTTTTT.

The J gene is TRBJ1-2, the V gene TRBV2; D may be TRBD1 (6 bases). The CDR3 extends over 14 amino acids. The V end lost 5 bases, the J end lost 6 bases, and 16 bases lay between the germline ends. Germline CDR1 and CDR2: SNHLY and FYNNEI. The CDR3 sequence is CASSLGGRGDGYTF. The CDR3 DNA reads TGTGCCAGCAGTTTGGGTGGAAGGGGGGATGGCTACACCTTC.

This rearrangement joins TRBV5-1 to TRBJ2-1; maybe TRBD2 (6 bases). Trimming stripped 3 bases from V and 2 bases from J, with 12 bases between. The CDR3 is 15 residues long. Germline-derived CDR1 and CDR2 are SGHRS and YFSETQ. The chain's CDR3 is CASSSTGVTYNEQFF. The CDR3 bases are TGCGCCAGCAGCTCGACGGGAGTAACCTACAATGAGCAGTTCTTC.

The chain joins TRBV27 to TRBJ2-7; 11 positions match TRBD2. The V gene end was trimmed by 4 bases and the J gene end by 4 bases; junction bases not matched to a gene: 3. CDR1 is MNHEY, CDR2 SMNVEV, per germline (reference sequence). The CDR3 runs 14 residues. The CDR3 region has the DNA TGTGCCAGCAGTTACACTAGCGGGAGATACGAGCAGTACTTC. It translates to CASSYTSGRYEQYF.

The chain employs TRBV10-3 and TRBJ1-2, with D perhaps matching TRBD1 (6 bases). V lost 6 bases to trimming and J lost 7 bases, with 12 bases between them. The CDR3 covers 12 residues. Germline lookup yields CDR1 ENHRY and CDR2 SYGVKD. The CDR3 loop reads CAIRGAGFGYTF. The DNA for the CDR3 is TGTGCCATCAGGGGGGCAGGATTTGGCTACACCTTC.

The chain carries TRBV14 and TRBJ2-1; 10 nucleotides align to TRBD2. The V gene's germline CDR1 is SGHDN and CDR2 FVKESK. V shed 0 bases, J shed 11 bases, and the junction held 16 bases outside the gene matches. The length of the CDR3 is 18 residues. The CDR3 DNA follows: TGTGCCAGCAGCCAAGAGGGACCCGGGACTAGCGCATTATTAAAGCAGTTCTTC. It is translated as CASSQEGPGTSALLKQFF.